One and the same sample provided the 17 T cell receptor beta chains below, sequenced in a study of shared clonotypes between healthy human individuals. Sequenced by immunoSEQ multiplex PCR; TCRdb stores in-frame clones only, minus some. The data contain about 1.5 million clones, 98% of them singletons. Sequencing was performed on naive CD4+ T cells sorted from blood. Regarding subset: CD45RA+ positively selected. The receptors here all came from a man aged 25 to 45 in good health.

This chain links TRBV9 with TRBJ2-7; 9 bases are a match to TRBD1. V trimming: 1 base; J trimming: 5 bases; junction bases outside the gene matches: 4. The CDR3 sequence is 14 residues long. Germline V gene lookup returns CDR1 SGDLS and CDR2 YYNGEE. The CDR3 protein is CASSVRTGDDEQYF. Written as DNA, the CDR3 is TGTGCCAGCAGCGTACGGACAGGGGACGACGAGCAGTACTTC.

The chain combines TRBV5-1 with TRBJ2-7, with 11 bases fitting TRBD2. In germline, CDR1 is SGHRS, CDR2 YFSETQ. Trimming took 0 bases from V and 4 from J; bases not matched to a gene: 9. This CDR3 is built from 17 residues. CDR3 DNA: TGCGCCAGCAGCTTGGCTAGCGGGAGGTTCCCCCATTACGAGCAGTACTTC. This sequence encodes CASSLASGRFPHYEQYF.

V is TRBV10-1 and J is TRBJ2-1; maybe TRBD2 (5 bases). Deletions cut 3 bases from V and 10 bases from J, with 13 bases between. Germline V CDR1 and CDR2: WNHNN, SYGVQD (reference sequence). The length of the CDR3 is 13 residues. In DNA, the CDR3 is TGCGCCAGCAGTGATTTAATCGGCGGGGAGCAGTTCTTC. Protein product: CASSDLIGGEQFF.

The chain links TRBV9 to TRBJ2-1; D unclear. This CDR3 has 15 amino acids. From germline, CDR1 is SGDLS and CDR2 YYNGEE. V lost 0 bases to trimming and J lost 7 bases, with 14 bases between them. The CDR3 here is CASSVDPVRRNEQFF. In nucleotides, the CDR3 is TGTGCCAGCAGCGTAGACCCCGTCCGCCGGAATGAGCAGTTCTTC. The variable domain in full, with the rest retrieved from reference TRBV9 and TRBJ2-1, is DSGVTQTPKHLITATGQRVTLRCSPRSGDLSVYWYQQSLDQGLQFLIQYYNGEERAKGNILERFSAQQFPDLHSELNLSSLELGDSALYFCASSVDPVRRNEQFFGPGTRLTVL.

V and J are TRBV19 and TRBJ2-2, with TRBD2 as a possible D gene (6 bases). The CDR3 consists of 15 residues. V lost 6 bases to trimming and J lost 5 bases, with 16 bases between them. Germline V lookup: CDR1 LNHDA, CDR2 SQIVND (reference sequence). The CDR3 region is CASRSSSGPTGELFF. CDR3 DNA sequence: TGTGCCAGTAGATCGTCGAGCGGGCCGACCGGGGAGCTGTTTTTT. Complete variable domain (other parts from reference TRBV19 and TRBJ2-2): DGGITQSPKYLFRKEGQNVTLSCEQNLNHDAMYWYRQDPGQGLRLIYYSQIVNDFQKGDIAEGYSVSREKKESFPLTVTSAQKNPTAFYLCASRSSSGPTGELFFGEGSRLTVL.

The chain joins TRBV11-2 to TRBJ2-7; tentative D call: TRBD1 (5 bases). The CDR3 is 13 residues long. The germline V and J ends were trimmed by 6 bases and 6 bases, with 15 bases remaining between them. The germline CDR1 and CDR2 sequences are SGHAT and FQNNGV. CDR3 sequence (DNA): TGTGCCAGCAGTCGACTCCAGGGTAGCGAGCAGTACTTC. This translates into CASSRLQGSEQYF.

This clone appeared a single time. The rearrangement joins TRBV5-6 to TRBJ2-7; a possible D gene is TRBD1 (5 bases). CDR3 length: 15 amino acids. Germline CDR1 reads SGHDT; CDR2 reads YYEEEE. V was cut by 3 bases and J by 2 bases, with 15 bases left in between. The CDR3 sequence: CASSYRSSLPYEQYF. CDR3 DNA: TGTGCCAGCAGCTACAGGAGCTCCCTCCCCTACGAGCAGTACTTC.

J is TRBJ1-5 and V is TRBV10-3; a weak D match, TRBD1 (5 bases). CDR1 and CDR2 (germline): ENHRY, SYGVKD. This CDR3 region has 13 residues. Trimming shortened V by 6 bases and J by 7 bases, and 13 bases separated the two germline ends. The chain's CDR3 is CAIRSRVEQPQHF. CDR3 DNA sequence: TGTGCCATCAGATCCAGGGTGGAACAGCCCCAGCATTTT.

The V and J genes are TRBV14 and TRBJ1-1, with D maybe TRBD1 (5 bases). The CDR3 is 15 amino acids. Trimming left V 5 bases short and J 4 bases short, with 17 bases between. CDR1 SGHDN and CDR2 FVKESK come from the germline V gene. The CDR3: CASSDNRGLGTEAFF. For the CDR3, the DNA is TGTGCCAGCAGCGACAACCGGGGGTTGGGCACTGAAGCTTTCTTT.

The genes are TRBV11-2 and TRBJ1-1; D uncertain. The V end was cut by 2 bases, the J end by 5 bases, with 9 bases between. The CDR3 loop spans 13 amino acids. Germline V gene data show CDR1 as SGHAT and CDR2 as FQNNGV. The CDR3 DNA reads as TGTGCCAGCAGCTTAACTACGTGGACTGAAGCTTTCTTT. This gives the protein CASSLTTWTEAFF. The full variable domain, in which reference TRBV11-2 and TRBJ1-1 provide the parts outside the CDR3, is EAGVAQSPRYKIIEKRQSVAFWCNPISGHATLYWYQQILGQGPKLLIQFQNNGVVDDSQLPKDRFSAERLKGVDSTLKIQPAKLEDSAVYLCASSLTTWTEAFFGQGTRLTVV.

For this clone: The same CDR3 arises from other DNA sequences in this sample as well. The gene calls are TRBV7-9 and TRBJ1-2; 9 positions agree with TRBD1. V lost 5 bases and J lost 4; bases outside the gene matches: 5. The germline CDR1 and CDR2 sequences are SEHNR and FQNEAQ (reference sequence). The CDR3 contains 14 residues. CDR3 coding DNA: TGTGCCAGCAGCGAGACAGGGGGTGCCTATGGCTACACCTTC. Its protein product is CASSETGGAYGYTF.

The CDR3: CASSYSGLQGVSPIYF. As DNA, the CDR3 is TGTGCCAGCAGTTACTCGGGCCTTCAGGGGGTAAGCCCCATATATTTT. This chain connects TRBV6-5 to TRBJ1-3; 7 bases are shared with TRBD1. V was clipped by 0 bases and J by 11 bases; unmatched bases: 13. CDR1 is MNHEY and CDR2 is SVGAGI in the germline V gene. The length of the CDR3 is 16 residues.

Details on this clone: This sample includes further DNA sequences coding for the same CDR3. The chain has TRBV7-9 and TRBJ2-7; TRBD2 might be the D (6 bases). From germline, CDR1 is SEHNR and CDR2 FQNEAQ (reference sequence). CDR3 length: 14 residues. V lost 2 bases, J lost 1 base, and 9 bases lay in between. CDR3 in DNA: TGTGCCAGCAGCTTACGGGAGTTGTCCTACGAGCAGTACTTC. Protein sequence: CASSLRELSYEQYF.

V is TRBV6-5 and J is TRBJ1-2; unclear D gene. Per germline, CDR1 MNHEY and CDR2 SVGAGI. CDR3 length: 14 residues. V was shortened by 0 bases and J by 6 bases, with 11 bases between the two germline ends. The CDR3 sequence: CASSYSMGSHGYTF. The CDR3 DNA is TGTGCCAGCAGTTACTCGATGGGGAGTCATGGCTACACCTTC.

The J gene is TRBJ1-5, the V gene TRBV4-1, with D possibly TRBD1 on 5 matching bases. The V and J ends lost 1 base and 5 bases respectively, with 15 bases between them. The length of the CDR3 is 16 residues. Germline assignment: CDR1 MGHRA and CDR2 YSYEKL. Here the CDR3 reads CASSQGREGRYQPQHF. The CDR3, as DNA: TGCGCCAGCAGCCAAGGCAGGGAAGGGCGCTATCAGCCCCAGCATTTT.

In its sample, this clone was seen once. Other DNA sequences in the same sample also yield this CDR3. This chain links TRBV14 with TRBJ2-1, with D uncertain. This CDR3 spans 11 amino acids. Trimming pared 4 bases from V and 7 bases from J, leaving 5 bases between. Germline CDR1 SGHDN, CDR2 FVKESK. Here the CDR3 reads CASSLKNEQFF. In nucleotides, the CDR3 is TGTGCCAGCAGCCTCAAGAATGAGCAGTTCTTC.

The CDR3 loop reads CASSLGDTQPQHF. The CDR3 coding sequence is TGCGCCAGCAGCTTGGGGGATACCCAGCCCCAGCATTTT. The chain links TRBV5-1 to TRBJ1-5; D gene unclear. The CDR3 contains 13 residues. The germline V and J ends were trimmed by 0 bases and 7 bases, with 8 bases remaining between them. Germline values: CDR1 SGHRS, CDR2 YFSETQ.